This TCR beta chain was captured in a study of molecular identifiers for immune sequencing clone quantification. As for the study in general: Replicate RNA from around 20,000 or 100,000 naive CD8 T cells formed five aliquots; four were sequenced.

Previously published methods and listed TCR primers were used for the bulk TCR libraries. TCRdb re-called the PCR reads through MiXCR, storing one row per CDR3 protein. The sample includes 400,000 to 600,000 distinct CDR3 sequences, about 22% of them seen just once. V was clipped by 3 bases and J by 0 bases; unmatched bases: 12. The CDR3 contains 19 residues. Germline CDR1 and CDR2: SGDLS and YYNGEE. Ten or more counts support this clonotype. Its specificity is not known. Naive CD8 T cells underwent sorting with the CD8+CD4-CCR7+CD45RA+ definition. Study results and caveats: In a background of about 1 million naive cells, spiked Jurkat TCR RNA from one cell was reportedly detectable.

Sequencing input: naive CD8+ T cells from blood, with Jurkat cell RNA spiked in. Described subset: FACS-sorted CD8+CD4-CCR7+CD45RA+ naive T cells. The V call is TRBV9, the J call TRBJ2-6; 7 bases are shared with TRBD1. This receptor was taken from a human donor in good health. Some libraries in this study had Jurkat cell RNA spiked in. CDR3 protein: CASSARRDSVHSGANVLTF. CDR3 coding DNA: TGTGCCAGCAGCGCCCGCCGGGACAGCGTCCACTCTGGGGCCAACGTCCTGACTTTC.